These T cell receptor beta chains were read from a single sample in a study of blood T cell repertoires in COVID-19. The data were produced by immunoSEQ multiplex PCR, yet TCRdb's version contains in-frame clones alone and is incomplete. Here the sample spans around 54,000 clones, 89% being singletons. Sequenced material: peripheral blood. These receptor sequences come from a human donor in a cohort sampled during active COVID-19. CDR3s include the opening cysteine and the closing phenylalanine or tryptophan. The D gene is left open where the match is weak. Clone size is given for some rows only: seen once, a few or many times, or a class if the clone is expanded.

D gene: .
V gene: TRBV10-1
clone size: few
J gene: TRBJ1-5
CDR3 protein: CASSEPGPTESNQPQHF
CDR3 DNA: TGCGCCAGCAGTGAGCCCGGCCCGACAGAGAGCAATCAGCCCCAGCATTTT

D gene: .
V gene: TRBV6-6
clone size: .
J gene: TRBJ2-2
CDR3 protein: CASSYERGELFF
CDR3 DNA: TGTGCCAGCAGTTATGAGAGGGGGGAGCTGTTTTTT

D gene: .
V gene: TRBV12-5
clone size: .
J gene: TRBJ1-5
CDR3 protein: CASGAPPGAQHF
CDR3 DNA: TGTGCTAGTGGTGCCCCCCCCGGGGCCCAGCATTTT

D gene: .
V gene: TRBV6-2/TRBV6-3
clone size: few
J gene: TRBJ1-5
CDR3 protein: CASSSLKGRGRKPQHF
CDR3 DNA: TGTGCCAGCAGCTCCCTGAAGGGCAGGGGAAGAAAGCCCCAGCATTTT

D gene: .
V gene: TRBV6-4
clone size: .
J gene: TRBJ2-7
CDR3 protein: CASRRAYEQYF
CDR3 DNA: TGTGCCAGCAGGAGGGCCTACGAGCAGTACTTC

D gene: TRBD2
V gene: TRBV6-5
clone size: .
J gene: TRBJ2-1
CDR3 protein: CASRAGTSGNNEQFF
CDR3 DNA: TGTGCCAGCAGAGCCGGGACTAGCGGAAACAATGAGCAGTTCTTC

D gene: TRBD1
V gene: TRBV7-9
clone size: .
J gene: TRBJ2-1
CDR3 protein: CASSLLGQGDNEQFF
CDR3 DNA: TGTGCCAGCAGCTTGCTGGGACAGGGCGACAATGAGCAGTTCTTC

D gene: .
V gene: TRBV5-1
clone size: .
J gene: TRBJ2-6
CDR3 protein: CASSPGVSGANVLTF
CDR3 DNA: TGCGCCAGCAGCCCGGGTGTCTCTGGGGCCAACGTCCTGACTTTC

D gene: TRBD1
V gene: TRBV7-2
clone size: .
J gene: TRBJ2-5
CDR3 protein: CASSFDRGQETQYF
CDR3 DNA: TGTGCCAGCAGCTTTGACAGGGGGCAAGAGACCCAGTACTTC

D gene: .
V gene: TRBV14
clone size: .
J gene: TRBJ1-2
CDR3 protein: CASEQGGYGYTF
CDR3 DNA: TGTGCCAGCGAACAGGGCGGCTATGGCTACACCTTC

D gene: .
V gene: TRBV9
clone size: once
J gene: TRBJ2-2
CDR3 protein: CASSVGGDLNTGELFF
CDR3 DNA: TGTGCCAGCAGCGTAGGGGGGGACTTGAACACCGGGGAGCTGTTTTTT

D gene: .
V gene: TRBV15
clone size: .
J gene: TRBJ1-1
CDR3 protein: CATSREFPQNTEAFF
CDR3 DNA: TGTGCCACCAGCAGAGAGTTCCCCCAGAACACTGAAGCTTTCTTT

D gene: .
V gene: TRBV7-3
clone size: .
J gene: TRBJ2-3
CDR3 protein: CASSSGGSVVDTQYF
CDR3 DNA: TGTGCCAGCAGCTCGGGGGGCAGTGTCGTAGATACGCAGTATTTT

D gene: TRBD1
V gene: TRBV28
clone size: .
J gene: TRBJ2-3
CDR3 protein: CASSGQVDTQYF
CDR3 DNA: TGTGCCAGCAGTGGACAGGTAGATACGCAGTATTTT

D gene: TRBD1
V gene: TRBV6-2/TRBV6-3
clone size: .
J gene: TRBJ1-2
CDR3 protein: CASSAPGQGFYGYTF
CDR3 DNA: TGTGCCAGCAGTGCACCGGGACAGGGCTTCTATGGCTACACCTTC

D gene: .
V gene: TRBV6-5
clone size: .
J gene: TRBJ1-6
CDR3 protein: CASSPGHHNSPLHF
CDR3 DNA: TGTGCCAGCAGTCCGGGACACCATAATTCACCCCTCCACTTT

D gene: TRBD2
V gene: TRBV27
clone size: .
J gene: TRBJ2-3
CDR3 protein: CASSFLTSGEARDTQYF
CDR3 DNA: TGTGCCAGCAGTTTCCTGACTAGCGGGGAGGCTCGGGATACGCAGTATTTT

D gene: .
V gene: TRBV7-2
clone size: .
J gene: TRBJ2-7
CDR3 protein: CASSTFSGPYEQYF
CDR3 DNA: TGTGCCAGCAGCACCTTCAGCGGACCCTACGAGCAGTACTTC

D gene: .
V gene: TRBV3-1/TRBV3-2
clone size: .
J gene: TRBJ1-4
CDR3 protein: CASSQPRGGVSSEKLFF
CDR3 DNA: TGTGCCAGCAGCCAACCGAGGGGCGGGGTGAGCAGTGAAAAACTGTTTTTT

D gene: .
V gene: TRBV5-1
clone size: .
J gene: TRBJ1-4
CDR3 protein: CASFSGMGQTTNEKLFF
CDR3 DNA: TGCGCCAGCTTCTCCGGCATGGGGCAGACAACTAATGAAAAACTGTTTTTT

D gene: .
V gene: TRBV7-8
clone size: .
J gene: TRBJ2-5
CDR3 protein: CASSLRGKQETQYF
CDR3 DNA: TGTGCCAGCAGCTTAAGGGGCAAGCAAGAGACCCAGTACTTC

D gene: .
V gene: TRBV3-1/TRBV3-2
clone size: .
J gene: TRBJ2-1
CDR3 protein: CASSPRDITLSAYNEQFF
CDR3 DNA: TGTGCCAGCAGCCCCCGGGACATTACCCTAAGCGCCTACAATGAGCAGTTCTTC